This T cell receptor beta chain was documented in a study of shared clonotypes between healthy human individuals. About the research overall: A few men and a couple of women, aged 18 to 49, were donors. The plates for each donor numbered three CD4 naive, three CD4 memory, two CD8 naive and one CD8 memory.

Here immunoSEQ multiplex PCR was the method, and the copy in TCRdb shows in-frame clones only, minus some. The sample includes under 1,900,000 clones, roughly 98.5% seen only once; the top ten take roughly 0.36%. Note on this clone: Its antigen is as yet unknown.

V dropped 2 bases and J dropped 1; count of bases not matched to a gene: 6. This CDR3 has 17 residues. The germline gives CDR1 SGHRS, CDR2 YFSETQ. Broader study findings: It was the non-shared clonotypes that had lower generation probabilities than clonotypes shared by all four donors. Richness estimates generally favored naive over memory subsets.

The sample consisted of naive CD4+ T cells sorted from blood. The subset: CD45RA+ positively selected. The TCR originated in a man under 40 in good health. The chain recombines TRBV5-1 with TRBJ2-7, with 13 positions matching TRBD2. The CDR3: CASSLRTSGRGSYEQYF. The CDR3 DNA sequence: TGCGCCAGCAGCTTAAGGACTAGCGGGAGAGGGTCCTACGAGCAGTACTTC.